The clone carrying this T cell receptor (beta chain) was observed a single time. Its specificity is not known. The length of the CDR3 is 19 residues. Per germline, CDR1 MDHEN and CDR2 SYDVKM. V was pared by 2 bases and J by 0 bases, with 11 bases of the junction left unmatched. In TCRdb, the 5' RACE reads were re-called with MiXCR into one record per CDR3 protein. The sample includes fewer than 550,000 distinct CDR3 sequences, roughly an eighth of them seen just once. This sample is drawn from a study of identical twins. Whole-study results and caveats: Instead of following the same donors, the conclusions were based on cross-sectional statistical analysis.

These data also formed part of another study, on yellow fever vaccine responses in identical twins.

This sequence was found in a woman under 30 in good health. This rearrangement joins TRBV28 to TRBJ2-1; TRBD2 aligns across 9 bases. The sample taken for sequencing was CD4+ T cells sorted from blood. CDR3 nucleotide sequence: TGTGCCAGCAGTTTACCGAGGGAGCGGGAGGTCCTCTCCTACAATGAGCAGTTCTTC. Protein sequence: CASSLPREREVLSYNEQFF.